The 2 T cell receptor beta chains listed next were all sequenced from one sample in a study of early T cells in non-severe SARS-CoV-2 infection. TCRdb redid the calling of the 5' RACE reads with MiXCR, one entry per CDR3 protein. The sample lists 20,000 to 25,000 distinct CDR3 sequences; 4.5% to 5% were seen once. Input material: whole blood. These receptors were obtained from an adult who was a healthcare worker with PCR-confirmed SARS-CoV-2 infection or an uninfected control (not recorded which).

This clonotype was observed many times. The rearrangement links TRBV2 to TRBJ1-5, with 12 bases matching TRBD1. Trimming at V came to 7 bases and at J to 6 bases, leaving 7 bases not matched to a gene. There are 15 residues in the CDR3. Germline lookup yields CDR1 SNHLY and CDR2 FYNNEI. CDR3 DNA sequence: TGTGCCAGCACCGGGGACAGGGGGCGCAGTCAGCCCCAGCATTTT. Translation gives CASTGDRGRSQPQHF.

This clonotype is termed medium-sized. The V gene is TRBV11-2, the J gene TRBJ2-1; possible D gene TRBD1, 6 bases. The CDR3 sequence is 14 residues long. CDR1 SGHAT and CDR2 FQNNGV come from the germline V gene. Trimming shortened V by 5 bases and J by 10 bases, and 18 bases separated the two germline ends. DNA of the CDR3: TGTGCCAGCAGCCTAGCCCGACAGGACGAGGAGCAGTTCTTC. Encoded protein: CASSLARQDEEQFF.